One sample yielded the 11 T cell receptor beta chains listed below, sequenced in a study of blood T cell repertoires in COVID-19. Only in-frame clones appear in the TCRdb table, and some are missing; sequencing was by immunoSEQ multiplex PCR. The repertoire includes 35,000 to 40,000 clones, roughly 89% of them detected once, and 7.2% sits in the top ten. Sequences were obtained from peripheral blood. These receptors were collected from a human donor in a cohort sampled during active COVID-19.

This clone was detected only once. The J gene is TRBJ1-1, the V gene TRBV11-1; TRBD1 matches at 9 bases. Trimming removed 1 base from V and 6 bases from J; junction bases left unmatched: 3. The CDR3 is 14 amino acids. Germline V gene lookup returns CDR1 SGHAT and CDR2 FQDESV (reference sequence). The CDR3 coding sequence is TGTGCCAGCAGCTTAGGGGACAGGGTGTCTGAAGCTTTCTTT. This translates into CASSLGDRVSEAFF.

The chain recombines TRBV5-1 with TRBJ1-3; possible D gene TRBD1, 6 bases. Trimming pared 4 bases from V and 0 bases from J, leaving 14 bases between. Germline loops: CDR1 SGHRS, CDR2 YFSETQ. The CDR3 spans 16 residues. CDR3 DNA sequence: TGCGCCAGCAGCCTACAGGGTTTCGGCTCTGGAAACACCATATATTTT. It encodes CASSLQGFGSGNTIYF.

The CDR3 is CASSLRDSYEQYF. The CDR3 nucleotides are TGTGCCAGCAGTCTCCGCGACTCCTACGAGCAGTACTTC. The chain carries TRBV7-2 and TRBJ2-7; unclear D gene. Germline CDR1 reads SGHTA; CDR2 reads FQGNSA. V lost 6 bases to trimming and J lost 0 bases, with 9 bases between them. The CDR3 extends over 13 amino acids.

This clone was counted a few times. The V call is TRBV19, the J call TRBJ1-2; 10 nucleotides match TRBD1. Germline CDR1 is LNHDA and CDR2 is SQIVND (reference sequence). CDR3 size: 15 residues. J gave up 4 bases and V 7 bases, and 9 bases lay outside the gene matches. The CDR3 protein is CASTLTGGMGYGYTF. The CDR3 DNA follows: TGTGCCAGTACTCTGACAGGGGGCATGGGCTATGGCTACACCTTC.

The CDR3 DNA sequence: TGTGCCAGCAGCCAAACAATCATGGGGGGCTCTGGGGCCAACGTCCTGACTTTC. This gives the protein CASSQTIMGGSGANVLTF. This chain joins TRBV4-2 and TRBJ2-6; tentatively, D is TRBD2 (6 bases). The CDR3 sequence is 18 residues long. The germline V and J ends were trimmed by 2 bases and 0 bases, with 14 bases remaining between them. Germline CDR1 is LGHNA and CDR2 is YNFKEQ.

This clone showed up just a few times. Distinct nucleotide sequences in the sample also encode this CDR3. This chain uses TRBV6-5 with TRBJ1-1; D call uncertain. CDR1 and CDR2 from the germline V gene are MNHEY and SVGAGI. This CDR3 is built from 14 residues. Between the trimmed V and J ends, which lost 2 bases and 1 base, there was a span of 8 bases. DNA for the CDR3: TGTGCCAGCAGTTACGCGGGAAGGAACACTGAAGCTTTCTTT. It is translated as CASSYAGRNTEAFF.

This chain links TRBV21-1 with TRBJ1-6; whether TRBD1, the table's D call, matches the DNA was not checked. TRBV21-1 represents a pseudogene. This CDR3 is 20 amino acids long. DNA for the CDR3: TGTGCCAGCAGACCAAAGGGACAGGGGGCTCTAAGGGACTATAATTCACCCCTCCACTTT. It is translated as CASRPKGQGALRDYNSPLHF.

There are a few counts of this clone. V and J are TRBV7-2 and TRBJ1-6; 10 nucleotides match TRBD1. The V gene's germline CDR1 is SGHTA and CDR2 FQGNSA. V lost 8 bases, J lost 9 bases, and 7 bases stayed unmatched. CDR3 length: 14 amino acids. The CDR3 DNA reads TGTGCCAGCGGAACCGGGACAGGGGCTTCACCCCTCCACTTT. Translation gives CASGTGTGASPLHF.

V gene TRBV6-1 combines with J gene TRBJ1-5; 8 nucleotides match TRBD1. Germline values: CDR1 MNHNS, CDR2 SASEGT. V was clipped by 2 bases and J by 6 bases; unmatched bases: 6. The CDR3 runs to 15 residues. CDR3 coding DNA: TGTGCCAGCAGTGAATTGGCAGGGGGCCCTCAGCCCCAGCATTTT. It encodes CASSELAGGPQPQHF.

This clone has just one count. J is TRBJ1-2 and V is TRBV19; D is possibly TRBD1 (6 bases). The CDR3 loop spans 11 amino acids. V gave up 4 bases and J gave up 8 bases, with 8 bases separating them. Germline-derived CDR1 and CDR2 are LNHDA and SQIVND (reference sequence). CDR3 protein: CASSRGLGYTF. The DNA for the CDR3 is TGTGCCAGTAGTAGGGGGCTCGGCTACACCTTC.

The V gene is TRBV1, the J gene TRBJ2-3; the table calls TRBD2, which could not be checked here. TRBV1 is shown as a pseudogene. The CDR3 contains 14 residues. The CDR3 reads CTSSQEATTDTQYF. The CDR3 DNA sequence: TGCACCAGCAGCCAAGAGGCGACTACAGATACGCAGTATTTT.